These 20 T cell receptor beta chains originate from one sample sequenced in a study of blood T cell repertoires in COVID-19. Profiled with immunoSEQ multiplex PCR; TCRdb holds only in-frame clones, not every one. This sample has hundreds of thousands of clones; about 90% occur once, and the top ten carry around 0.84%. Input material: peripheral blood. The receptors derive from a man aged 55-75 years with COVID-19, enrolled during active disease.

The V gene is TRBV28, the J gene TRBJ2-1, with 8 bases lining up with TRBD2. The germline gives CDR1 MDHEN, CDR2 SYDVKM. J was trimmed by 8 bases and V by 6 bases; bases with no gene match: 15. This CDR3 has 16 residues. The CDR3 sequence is CASSHSTTSGSHEQFF. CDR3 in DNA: TGTGCCAGCAGCCACTCAACCACTAGCGGCAGCCATGAGCAGTTCTTC.

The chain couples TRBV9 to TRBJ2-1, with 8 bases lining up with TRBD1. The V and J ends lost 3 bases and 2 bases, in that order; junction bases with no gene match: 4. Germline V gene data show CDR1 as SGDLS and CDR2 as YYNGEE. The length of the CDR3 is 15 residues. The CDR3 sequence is CASSAQGQAYNEQFF. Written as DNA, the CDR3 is TGTGCCAGCAGCGCCCAGGGACAGGCCTACAATGAGCAGTTCTTC.

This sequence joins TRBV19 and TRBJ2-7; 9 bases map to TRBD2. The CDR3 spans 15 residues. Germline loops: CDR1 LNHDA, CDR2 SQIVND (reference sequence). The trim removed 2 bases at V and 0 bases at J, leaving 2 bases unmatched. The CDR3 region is CASSISGRLSYEQYF. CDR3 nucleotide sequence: TGTGCCAGTAGTATAAGCGGGAGGCTCTCCTACGAGCAGTACTTC.

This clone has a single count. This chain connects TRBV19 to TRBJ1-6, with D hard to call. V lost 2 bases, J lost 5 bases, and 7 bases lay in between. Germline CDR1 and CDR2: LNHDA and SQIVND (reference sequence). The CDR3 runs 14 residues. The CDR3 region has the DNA TGTGCCAGTAGTATATTACAAGATAATTCACCCCTCCACTTT. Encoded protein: CASSILQDNSPLHF.

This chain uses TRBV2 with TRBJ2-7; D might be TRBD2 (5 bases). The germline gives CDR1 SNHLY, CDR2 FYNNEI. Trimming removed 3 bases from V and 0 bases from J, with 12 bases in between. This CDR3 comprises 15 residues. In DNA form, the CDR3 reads TGTGCCAGCAGTGAGGAGGTAGGAATCTCCTACGAGCAGTACTTC. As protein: CASSEEVGISYEQYF. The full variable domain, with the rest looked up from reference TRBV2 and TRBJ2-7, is EPEVTQTPSHQVTQMGQEVILRCVPISNHLYFYWYRQILGQKVEFLVSFYNNEISEKSEIFDDQFSVERPDGSNFTLKIRSTKLEDSAMYFCASSEEVGISYEQYFGPGTRLTVT.

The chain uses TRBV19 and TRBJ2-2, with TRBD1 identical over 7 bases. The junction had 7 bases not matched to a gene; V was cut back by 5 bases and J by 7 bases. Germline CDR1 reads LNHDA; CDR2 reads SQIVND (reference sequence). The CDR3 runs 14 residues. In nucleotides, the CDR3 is TGTGCCAGTAGTGTTGACAGGGTCATCGGGGAGCTGTTTTTT. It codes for CASSVDRVIGELFF.

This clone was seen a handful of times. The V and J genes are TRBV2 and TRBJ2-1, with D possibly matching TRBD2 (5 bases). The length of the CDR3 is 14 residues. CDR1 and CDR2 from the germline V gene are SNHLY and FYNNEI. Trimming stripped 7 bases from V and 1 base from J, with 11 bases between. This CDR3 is CASKSEGSYNEQFF. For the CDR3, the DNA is TGTGCCAGCAAGTCCGAGGGTTCCTACAATGAGCAGTTCTTC.

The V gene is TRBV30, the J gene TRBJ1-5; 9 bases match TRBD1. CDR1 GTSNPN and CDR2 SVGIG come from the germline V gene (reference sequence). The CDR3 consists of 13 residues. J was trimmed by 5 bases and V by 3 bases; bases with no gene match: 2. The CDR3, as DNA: TGTGCCTGGAGCGGACAGGGGTATCAGCCCCAGCATTTT. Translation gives CAWSGQGYQPQHF.

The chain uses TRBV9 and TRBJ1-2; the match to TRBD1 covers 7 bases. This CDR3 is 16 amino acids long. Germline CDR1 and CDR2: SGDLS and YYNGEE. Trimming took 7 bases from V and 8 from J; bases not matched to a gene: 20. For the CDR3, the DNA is TGTGCCAGCGATACAGACCGAAACAGGGGAATCCACGGCTACACCTTC. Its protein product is CASDTDRNRGIHGYTF.

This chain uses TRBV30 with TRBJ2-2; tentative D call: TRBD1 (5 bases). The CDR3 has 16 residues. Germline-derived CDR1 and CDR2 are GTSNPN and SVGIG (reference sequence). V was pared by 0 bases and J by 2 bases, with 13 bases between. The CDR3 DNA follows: TGTGCCTGGAGTGTACGGAGCAGGGTCAACACCGGGGAGCTGTTTTTT. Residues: CAWSVRSRVNTGELFF.

The DNA for the CDR3 is TGTGCCAGCAGCCCTAACAGGGGACTGGAAGAGCAGTACTTC. Protein: CASSPNRGLEEQYF. The J gene is TRBJ2-7, the V gene TRBV28; D may be TRBD1 (7 bases). The germline V and J ends were trimmed by 6 bases and 7 bases, with 19 bases remaining between them. CDR1 is MDHEN and CDR2 is SYDVKM in the germline V gene. The CDR3 is 14 residues long.

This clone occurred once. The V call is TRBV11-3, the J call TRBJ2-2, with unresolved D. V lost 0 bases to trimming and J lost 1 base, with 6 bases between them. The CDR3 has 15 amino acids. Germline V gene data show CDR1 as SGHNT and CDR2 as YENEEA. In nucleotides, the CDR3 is TGTGCCAGCAGCTTAGATACAGTGAACACCGGGGAGCTGTTTTTT. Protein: CASSLDTVNTGELFF.

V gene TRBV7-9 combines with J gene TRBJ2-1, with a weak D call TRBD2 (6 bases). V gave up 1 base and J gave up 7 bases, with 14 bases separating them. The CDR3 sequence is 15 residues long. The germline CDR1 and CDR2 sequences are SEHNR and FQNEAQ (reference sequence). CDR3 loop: CASSLGSGVGNEQFF. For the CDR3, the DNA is TGTGCCAGCAGCTTAGGTTCGGGGGTAGGGAATGAGCAGTTCTTC.

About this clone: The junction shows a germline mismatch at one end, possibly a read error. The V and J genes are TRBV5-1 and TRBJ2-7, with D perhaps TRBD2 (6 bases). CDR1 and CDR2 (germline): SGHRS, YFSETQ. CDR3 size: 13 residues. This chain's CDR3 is CASSRGDSHEQYF. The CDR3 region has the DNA TGCGCCAGCAGCCGCGGGGACTCCCACGAGCAGTACTTC.

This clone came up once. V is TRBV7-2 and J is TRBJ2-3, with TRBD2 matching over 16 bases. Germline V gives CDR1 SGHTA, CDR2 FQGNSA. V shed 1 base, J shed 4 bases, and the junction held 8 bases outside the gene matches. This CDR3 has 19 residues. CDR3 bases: TGTGCCAGCAGCTTAGGCCCCGGGACTAGCGGGGGGGCCCCAGATACGCAGTATTTT. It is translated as CASSLGPGTSGGAPDTQYF. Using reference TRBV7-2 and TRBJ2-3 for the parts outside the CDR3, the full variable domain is GAGVSQSPSNKVTEKGKDVELRCDPISGHTALYWYRQSLGQGLEFLIYFQGNSAPDKSGLPSDRFSAERTGGSVSTLTIQRTQQEDSAVYLCASSLGPGTSGGAPDTQYFGPGTRLTVL.

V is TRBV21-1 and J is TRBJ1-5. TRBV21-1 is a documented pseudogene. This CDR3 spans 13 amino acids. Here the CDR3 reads CASSRFSNQPQHF. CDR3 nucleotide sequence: TGTGCCAGCAGCCGGTTTAGCAATCAGCCCCAGCATTTT.

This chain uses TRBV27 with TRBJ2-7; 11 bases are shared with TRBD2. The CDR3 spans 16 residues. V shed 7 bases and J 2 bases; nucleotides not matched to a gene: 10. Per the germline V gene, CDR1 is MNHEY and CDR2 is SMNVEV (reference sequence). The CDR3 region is CASTHVLAGGTYEQYF. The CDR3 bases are TGTGCCAGCACGCACGTGCTAGCGGGGGGAACCTACGAGCAGTACTTC.

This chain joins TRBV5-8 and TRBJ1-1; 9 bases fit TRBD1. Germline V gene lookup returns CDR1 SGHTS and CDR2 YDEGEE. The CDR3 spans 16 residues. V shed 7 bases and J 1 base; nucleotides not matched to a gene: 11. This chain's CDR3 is CASHQQGAIKNTEAFF. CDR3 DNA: TGTGCCAGCCACCAACAGGGGGCGATTAAGAACACTGAAGCTTTCTTT.

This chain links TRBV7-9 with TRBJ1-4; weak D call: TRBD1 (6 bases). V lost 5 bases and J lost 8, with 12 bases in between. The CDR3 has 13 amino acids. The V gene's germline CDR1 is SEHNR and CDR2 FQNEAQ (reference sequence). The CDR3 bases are TGTGCCAGCAGCGGGAAGGGACAAGAAAAACTGTTTTTT. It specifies CASSGKGQEKLFF.

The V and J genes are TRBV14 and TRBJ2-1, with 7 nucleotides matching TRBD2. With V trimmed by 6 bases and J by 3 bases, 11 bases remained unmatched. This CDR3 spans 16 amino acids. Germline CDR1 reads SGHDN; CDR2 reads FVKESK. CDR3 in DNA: TGTGCCAGCAGTTATCAGGCTAGCGGACTCTACAATGAGCAGTTCTTC. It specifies CASSYQASGLYNEQFF.